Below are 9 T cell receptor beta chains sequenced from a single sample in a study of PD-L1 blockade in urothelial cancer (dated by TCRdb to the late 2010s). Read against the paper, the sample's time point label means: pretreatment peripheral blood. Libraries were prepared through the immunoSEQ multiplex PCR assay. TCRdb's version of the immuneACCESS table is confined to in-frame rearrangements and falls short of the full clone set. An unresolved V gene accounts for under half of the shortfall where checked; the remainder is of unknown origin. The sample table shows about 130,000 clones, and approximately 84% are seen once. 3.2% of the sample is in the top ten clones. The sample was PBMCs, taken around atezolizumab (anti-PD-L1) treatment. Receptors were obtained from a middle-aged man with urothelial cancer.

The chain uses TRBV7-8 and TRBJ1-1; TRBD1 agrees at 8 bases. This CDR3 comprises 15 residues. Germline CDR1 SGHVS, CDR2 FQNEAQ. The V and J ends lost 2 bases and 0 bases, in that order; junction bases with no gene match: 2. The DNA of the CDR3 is TGTGCCAGCAGCTTACAGGGGGCGATGAACACTGAAGCTTTCTTT. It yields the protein CASSLQGAMNTEAFF. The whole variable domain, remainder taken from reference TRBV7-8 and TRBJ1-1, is GAGVSQSPRYKVAKRGQDVALRCDPISGHVSLFWYQQALGQGPEFLTYFQNEAQLDKSGLPSDRFFAERPEGSVSTLKIQRTQQEDSAVYLCASSLQGAMNTEAFFGQGTRLTVV.

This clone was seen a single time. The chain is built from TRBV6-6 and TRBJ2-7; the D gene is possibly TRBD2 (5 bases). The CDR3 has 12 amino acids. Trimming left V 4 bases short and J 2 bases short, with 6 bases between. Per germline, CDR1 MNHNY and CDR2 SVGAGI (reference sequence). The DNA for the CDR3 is TGTGCCAGCAGTTCCGGGACCTACGAGCAGTACTTC. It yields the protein CASSSGTYEQYF.

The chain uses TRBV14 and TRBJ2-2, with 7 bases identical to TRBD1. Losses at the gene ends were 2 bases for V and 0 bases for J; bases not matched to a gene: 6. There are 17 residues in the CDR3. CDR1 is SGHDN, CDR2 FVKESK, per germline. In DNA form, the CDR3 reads TGTGCCAGCAGCCAACGGACAGGAAGACCGAACACCGGGGAGCTGTTTTTT. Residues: CASSQRTGRPNTGELFF.

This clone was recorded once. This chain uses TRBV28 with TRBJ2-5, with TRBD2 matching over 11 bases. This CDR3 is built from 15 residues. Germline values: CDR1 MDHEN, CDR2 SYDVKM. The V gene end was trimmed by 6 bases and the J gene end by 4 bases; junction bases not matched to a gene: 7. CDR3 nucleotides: TGTGCCAGCAGAAGATCCGGGACTAGCGGAGAGACCCAGTACTTC. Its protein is CASRRSGTSGETQYF.

The CDR3: CASSSSLAGAADTQYF. The CDR3 nucleotides are TGTGCCAGCAGCTCCTCCCTAGCGGGAGCCGCAGATACGCAGTATTTT. This rearrangement joins TRBV11-1 to TRBJ2-3, with TRBD2 matching over 10 bases. Germline V CDR1 and CDR2: SGHAT, FQDESV (reference sequence). This CDR3 contains 16 residues. Trimming took 4 bases from V and 4 from J; bases not matched to a gene: 8.

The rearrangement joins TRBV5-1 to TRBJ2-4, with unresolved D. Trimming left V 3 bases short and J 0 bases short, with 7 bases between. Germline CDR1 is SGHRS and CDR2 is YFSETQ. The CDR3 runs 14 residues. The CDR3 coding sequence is TGCGCCAGCAGCTATGAACTAGCCAAAAACATTCAGTACTTC. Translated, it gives CASSYELAKNIQYF.

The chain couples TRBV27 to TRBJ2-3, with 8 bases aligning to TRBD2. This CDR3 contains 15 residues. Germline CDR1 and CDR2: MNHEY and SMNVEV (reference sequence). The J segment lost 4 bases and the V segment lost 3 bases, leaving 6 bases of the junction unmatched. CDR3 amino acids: CASSLVGRGSDTQYF. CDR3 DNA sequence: TGTGCCAGCAGTTTGGTCGGGAGGGGATCAGATACGCAGTATTTT.

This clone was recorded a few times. The CDR3 protein is CASSYTGGPLHF. The CDR3, as DNA: TGTGCCAGCAGCTACACAGGGGGCCCCCTCCACTTT. The chain couples TRBV7-3 to TRBJ1-6; 9 nucleotides match TRBD1. Germline loops: CDR1 SGHTA, CDR2 FQGTGA. The CDR3 spans 12 residues. The V gene end was trimmed by 4 bases and the J gene end by 13 bases; junction bases not matched to a gene: 2.

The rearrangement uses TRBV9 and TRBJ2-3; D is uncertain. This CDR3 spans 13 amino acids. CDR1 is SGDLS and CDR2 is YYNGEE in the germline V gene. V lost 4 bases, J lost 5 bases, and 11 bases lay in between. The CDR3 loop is CASSTGALDTQYF. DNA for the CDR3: TGTGCCAGCAGCACCGGAGCATTAGATACGCAGTATTTT.